This T cell receptor beta chain emerged from a study of blood T cell repertoires in COVID-19. Study as a whole: The cDNA or gDNA used as material had been derived from T cells, B-cell-depleted T cells, or PBMCs.

Participant-reported clinical history was the basis for cohort assignment. Germline V gene sequence: CDR1 SQVTM, CDR2 ANQGSEA. This CDR3 spans 16 amino acids. V was shortened by 3 bases and J by 2 bases, with 16 bases between the two germline ends. Sequenced by immunoSEQ multiplex PCR; TCRdb stores in-frame clones only, minus some. The table lists over 200,000 clones, less than 90% of them singletons. This chain connects TRBV29-1 to TRBJ2-2; possibly TRBD2 for D (5 bases). The sequenced material came from PBMCs or T cells enriched from blood (not recorded which). The clonotype comes from a woman in her forties or fifties in a cohort exposed to, infected with or recovered from COVID-19 (not recorded which). The CDR3 DNA sequence: TGCAGCGTTGATATCGGGATCGGGGAAAACACCGGGGAGCTGTTTTTT. This translates into CSVDIGIGENTGELFF.